These 27 T cell receptor beta chains share one sample of origin, sequenced in a study of OX40 agonist ivuxolimab in advanced cancers. Method: immunoSEQ multiplex PCR; TCRdb's copy keeps in-frame clones and lacks some. The sample includes 40,000 to 45,000 clones, more than 70% of them seen just once. Source: CD4+ or CD8+ T cells sorted from blood, taken in a trial of the OX40 agonist ivuxolimab. These receptors originate from an adult with an advanced solid tumor such as melanoma, head and neck, liver or kidney cancer.

The chain is built from TRBV10-2 and TRBJ1-1; D remains unclear. The V and J ends lost 3 bases and 3 bases respectively, with 2 bases between them. Germline V gene sequence: CDR1 WSHSY, CDR2 SAAADI. The CDR3 runs 11 residues. The CDR3 nucleotides are TGCGCCAGCAGTGACCACACTGAAGCTTTCTTT. Its protein product is CASSDHTEAFF.

This chain links TRBV5-1 with TRBJ2-7; D may match TRBD1 or TRBD2 (6 bases each). The V end lost 4 bases, the J end lost 0 bases, and 8 bases lay between the germline ends. Germline CDR1 and CDR2: SGHRS and YFSETQ. The CDR3 is 13 amino acids. This chain's CDR3 is CASSTGASYEQYF. In DNA form, the CDR3 reads TGCGCCAGCAGCACGGGGGCCTCCTACGAGCAGTACTTC.

The J gene is TRBJ2-3, the V gene TRBV11-1, with 15 bases aligning to TRBD2. V was pared by 5 bases and J by 0 bases, with 6 bases of the junction left unmatched. Germline V gene lookup returns CDR1 SGHAT and CDR2 FQDESV (reference sequence). CDR3 size: 18 residues. CDR3 DNA: TGTGCCAGCAGCGGACTAGCGGGAGGGCTGGGGAGCACAGATACGCAGTATTTT. This encodes CASSGLAGGLGSTDTQYF.

For the CDR3, the DNA is TGTGCCAGCAGCTTAGTTAGCGTTAACACCGGGGAGCTGTTTTTT. It yields the protein CASSLVSVNTGELFF. This rearrangement joins TRBV7-8 to TRBJ2-2; D is possibly TRBD2 (5 bases). CDR1 is SGHVS and CDR2 is FQNEAQ in the germline V gene. The CDR3 loop spans 15 amino acids. Trimming removed 1 base from V and 2 bases from J, with 8 bases in between. The full variable domain, its missing parts supplied by reference TRBV7-8 and TRBJ2-2, is GAGVSQSPRYKVAKRGQDVALRCDPISGHVSLFWYQQALGQGPEFLTYFQNEAQLDKSGLPSDRFFAERPEGSVSTLKIQRTQQEDSAVYLCASSLVSVNTGELFFGEGSRLTVL.

This chain links TRBV19 with TRBJ2-1; 10 nucleotides match TRBD2. Germline loops: CDR1 LNHDA, CDR2 SQIVND (reference sequence). The junction had 6 bases not matched to a gene; V was cut back by 5 bases and J by 8 bases. This CDR3 is built from 14 residues. CDR3 protein: CASSLAAGGDEQFF. The DNA for the CDR3 is TGTGCCAGTAGTCTAGCAGCGGGAGGGGATGAGCAGTTCTTC.

This CDR3 reads CASKGPGDTQYF. The CDR3 DNA reads TGTGCCAGCAAGGGACCCGGAGATACGCAGTATTTT. V and J are TRBV2 and TRBJ2-3; D may correspond to TRBD1 or TRBD2 (5 bases each). The CDR3 length is 12 residues. Trimming removed 7 bases from V and 5 bases from J, with 10 bases in between. Germline CDR1 reads SNHLY; CDR2 reads FYNNEI.

V usage is TRBV7-8 and J usage is TRBJ2-7, with 8 positions matching TRBD2. Unmatched junction bases numbered 7, after V lost 1 base and J lost 2 bases. This CDR3 is 16 amino acids long. CDR1 SGHVS and CDR2 FQNEAQ come from the germline V gene. DNA for the CDR3: TGTGCCAGCAGCTTAGGTAGTCCTAGCGGGCCCTACGAGCAGTACTTC. Its protein product is CASSLGSPSGPYEQYF.

The gene calls are TRBV7-2 and TRBJ2-3; TRBD2 aligns across 8 bases. CDR1 and CDR2 from the germline V gene are SGHTA and FQGNSA. The CDR3 length is 17 residues. Trimming at V came to 5 bases and at J to 0 bases, leaving 10 bases not matched to a gene. CDR3 sequence (DNA): TGTGCCAGCAGCCTCTCCCCTCCGGGGGGGAGCACAGATACGCAGTATTTT. Protein product: CASSLSPPGGSTDTQYF.

The J gene is TRBJ2-1, the V gene TRBV5-1, with TRBD1 matching 8 bases. This CDR3 region has 14 residues. The V segment lost 7 bases and the J segment 8 bases; nucleotides outside the gene matches: 11. The V gene's germline CDR1 is SGHRS and CDR2 YFSETQ. CDR3 sequence: CASGENRGKDEQFF. The DNA for the CDR3 is TGCGCCAGCGGCGAGAACAGGGGGAAGGATGAGCAGTTCTTC.

This rearrangement joins TRBV4-1 to TRBJ2-3, with 7 bases fitting TRBD2. V trimming: 2 bases; J trimming: 4 bases; junction bases outside the gene matches: 6. The CDR3 is 15 residues long. Germline CDR1 MGHRA, CDR2 YSYEKL. CDR3 sequence: CASSQSGEGADTQYF. The DNA of the CDR3 is TGCGCCAGCAGCCAAAGTGGGGAGGGAGCAGATACGCAGTATTTT.

The rearrangement uses TRBV15 and TRBJ1-1; D gene unclear. Germline assignment: CDR1 LNHNV and CDR2 YYDKDF (reference sequence). The CDR3 extends over 15 amino acids. Trimming removed 2 bases from V and 6 bases from J, with 16 bases in between. CDR3: CATSRRNIGSPEAFF. As DNA, the CDR3 is TGTGCCACCAGCAGACGAAACATCGGATCCCCTGAAGCTTTCTTT.

This chain joins TRBV18 and TRBJ1-2, with TRBD1 identical over 7 bases. The CDR3 totals 14 residues. CDR1 and CDR2 from the germline V gene are KGHSH and LQKENI. The junction had 8 bases not matched to a gene; V was cut back by 3 bases and J by 7 bases. Here the CDR3 DNA reads TGTGCCAGCTCACCTCCAACAGGGGTCGTTGGCTACACCTTC. As protein: CASSPPTGVVGYTF.

The table lists this clone with a few counts. The chain couples TRBV2 to TRBJ2-5; TRBD2 aligns across 13 bases. CDR3 length: 15 residues. The germline gives CDR1 SNHLY, CDR2 FYNNEI. Losses at the gene ends were 6 bases for V and 4 bases for J; bases not matched to a gene: 5. The CDR3 coding sequence is TGTGCCAGCAGGGGGACTAGCGGGATGGGAGAGACCCAGTACTTC. It encodes CASRGTSGMGETQYF.

This chain links TRBV19 with TRBJ1-2; D may be TRBD1 (6 bases). Germline-derived CDR1 and CDR2 are LNHDA and SQIVND (reference sequence). With 7 bases removed from V and 4 bases from J, the gap between germline ends came to 13 bases. This CDR3 region has 13 residues. CDR3 amino acids: CASTGQPIYGYTF. In nucleotides, the CDR3 is TGTGCCAGTACCGGACAGCCGATCTATGGCTACACCTTC.

The V call is TRBV21-1, the J call TRBJ2-3; the table's D call of TRBD1 was not tested on the DNA. TRBV21-1 corresponds to a pseudogene. The CDR3 loop spans 16 amino acids. CDR3 sequence: CASSKENRESTDTQYF. The CDR3 coding sequence is TGTGCCAGCAGCAAAGAAAACAGGGAGAGCACAGATACGCAGTATTTT.

The chain joins TRBV29-1 to TRBJ2-3, with 15 nucleotides matching TRBD2. The V segment lost 7 bases and the J segment 5 bases; nucleotides outside the gene matches: 4. CDR1 and CDR2 from the germline V gene are SQVTM and ANQGSEA. This CDR3 is built from 14 residues. CDR3 amino acids: CSERGLAGGDTQYF. The CDR3 DNA reads TGCAGCGAGAGGGGACTAGCGGGAGGAGATACGCAGTATTTT.

The V gene is TRBV29-1, the J gene TRBJ1-5; TRBD1 matches 7 bases. The germline gives CDR1 SQVTM, CDR2 ANQGSEA. This CDR3 is built from 15 residues. After removal of 6 bases from V and 0 bases from J, the junction contained 8 bases not matched to a gene. This CDR3 is CSVVTGKNSNQPQHF. The CDR3 DNA is TGCAGCGTGGTGACAGGGAAAAATAGCAATCAGCCCCAGCATTTT.

This chain joins TRBV7-2 and TRBJ2-2; D is ambiguous. Trimming took 5 bases from V and 7 from J, leaving 14 bases between them. The CDR3 has 14 residues. Germline V gene sequence: CDR1 SGHTA, CDR2 FQGNSA. The CDR3: CASSAQQWGGELFF. The CDR3 region has the DNA TGTGCCAGCAGCGCACAACAGTGGGGCGGGGAGCTGTTTTTT.

The chain joins TRBV7-2 to TRBJ1-1, with unresolved D. Trimming shortened V by 1 base and J by 7 bases, and 13 bases separated the two germline ends. The CDR3 has 14 residues. Germline CDR1 is SGHTA and CDR2 is FQGNSA. The CDR3 bases are TGTGCCAGCAGCTTAGGGTCAGTCGATTATGAAGCTTTCTTT. As protein: CASSLGSVDYEAFF.

This clone was detected only a few times. Other DNA sequences from this sample encode an identical CDR3 as well. The chain couples TRBV5-4 to TRBJ2-7; no clear D. This CDR3 is 13 amino acids long. Trimming stripped 0 bases from V and 4 bases from J, with 8 bases between. Germline V gene data show CDR1 as SGHNT and CDR2 as YYREEE (reference sequence). DNA of the CDR3: TGTGCCAGCAGCTTGGGGGCCGGATACGAGCAGTACTTC. Protein sequence: CASSLGAGYEQYF. The variable domain in full, with the rest retrieved from reference TRBV5-4 and TRBJ2-7, is ETGVTQSPTHLIKTRGQQVTLRCSSQSGHNTVSWYQQALGQGPQFIFQYYREEENGRGNFPPRFSGLQFPNYSSELNVNALELDDSALYLCASSLGAGYEQYFGPGTRLTVT.

V usage is TRBV27 and J usage is TRBJ2-7; TRBD2 might be the D (5 bases). Germline CDR1 reads MNHEY; CDR2 reads SMNVEV (reference sequence). The CDR3 length is 15 residues. V was trimmed by 0 bases and J by 1 base, leaving 10 bases between them. The CDR3 is CASSLSSVSSYEQYF. The CDR3 coding sequence is TGTGCCAGCAGTTTATCTAGCGTTTCATCCTACGAGCAGTACTTC.

The chain links TRBV29-1 to TRBJ1-2, with D tentatively TRBD1 (6 bases). The V end was cut by 7 bases, the J end by 0 bases, with 9 bases between. The germline gives CDR1 SQVTM, CDR2 ANQGSEA. The CDR3 contains 12 residues. The CDR3 reads CSAGDTNYGYTF. In DNA, the CDR3 is TGCAGCGCAGGGGACACTAACTATGGCTACACCTTC.

The chain recombines TRBV6-5 with TRBJ2-7; no reliable D call. The germline V gene has CDR1 MNHEY and CDR2 SVGAGI. V was trimmed by 6 bases and J by 3 bases, leaving 12 bases between them. This CDR3 region has 13 residues. The CDR3 protein is CASRIALGYEQYF. CDR3 nucleotide sequence: TGTGCCAGCAGGATCGCCCTAGGCTACGAGCAGTACTTC.

The chain joins TRBV5-4 to TRBJ1-3; D unclear. V lost 2 bases and J 3 bases, leaving 3 bases between the germline ends. Germline V gene data show CDR1 as SGHNT and CDR2 as YYREEE (reference sequence). The CDR3 is 12 amino acids. CDR3: CASSLGGNTIYF. CDR3 nucleotides: TGTGCCAGCAGCTTAGGTGGAAACACCATATATTTT.

The chain recombines TRBV10-2 with TRBJ1-3; 7 bases fit TRBD1. CDR1 and CDR2 (germline): WSHSY, SAAADI. V lost 5 bases to trimming and J lost 4 bases; unmatched junction nucleotides: 5. CDR3 length equals 14 residues. This chain's CDR3 is CASSRGQDGNTIYF. CDR3 bases: TGCGCCAGCAGTAGAGGACAGGACGGAAACACCATATATTTT.

The CDR3 nucleotides are TGTGCCAGCAGTTACCTTAGCACTAACTATGGCTACACCTTC. Translation: CASSYLSTNYGYTF. The chain combines TRBV6-5 with TRBJ1-2; D is unresolved. CDR1 and CDR2 (germline): MNHEY, SVGAGI. V dropped 2 bases and J dropped 0 bases, with 7 bases sitting between them. This CDR3 is 14 amino acids long.

The CDR3 loop reads CASSGNLLPYEQYF. The CDR3 DNA is TGTGCCAGCAGTGGTAACCTCCTCCCCTACGAGCAGTACTTC. The V gene is TRBV2, the J gene TRBJ2-7; D gene uncertain. CDR1 is SNHLY and CDR2 is FYNNEI in the germline V gene. This CDR3 comprises 14 residues. Trimming took 4 bases from V and 2 from J, leaving 12 bases between them. The full variable domain, its missing parts supplied by reference TRBV2 and TRBJ2-7, is EPEVTQTPSHQVTQMGQEVILRCVPISNHLYFYWYRQILGQKVEFLVSFYNNEISEKSEIFDDQFSVERPDGSNFTLKIRSTKLEDSAMYFCASSGNLLPYEQYFGPGTRLTVT.